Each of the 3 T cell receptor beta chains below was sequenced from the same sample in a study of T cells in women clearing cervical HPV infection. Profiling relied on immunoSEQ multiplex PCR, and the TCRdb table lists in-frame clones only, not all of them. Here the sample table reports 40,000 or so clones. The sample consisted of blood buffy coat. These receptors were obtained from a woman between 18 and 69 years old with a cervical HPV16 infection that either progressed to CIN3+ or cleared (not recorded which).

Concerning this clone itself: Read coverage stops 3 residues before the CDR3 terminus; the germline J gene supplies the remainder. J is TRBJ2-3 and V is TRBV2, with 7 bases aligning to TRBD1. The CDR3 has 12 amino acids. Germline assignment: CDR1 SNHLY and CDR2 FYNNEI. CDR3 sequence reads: CASSGEQGPQYF. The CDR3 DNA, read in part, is TGTGCCAGCAGTGGTGAACAGGGGCCG.

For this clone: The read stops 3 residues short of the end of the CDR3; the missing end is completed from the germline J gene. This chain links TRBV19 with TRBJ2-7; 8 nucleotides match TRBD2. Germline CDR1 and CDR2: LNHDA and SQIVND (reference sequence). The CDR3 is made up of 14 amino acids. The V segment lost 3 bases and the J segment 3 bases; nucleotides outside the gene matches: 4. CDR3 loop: CASSMVAGSYEQYF. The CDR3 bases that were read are TGTGCCAGTAGTATGGTAGCGGGAAGCTACGAG.

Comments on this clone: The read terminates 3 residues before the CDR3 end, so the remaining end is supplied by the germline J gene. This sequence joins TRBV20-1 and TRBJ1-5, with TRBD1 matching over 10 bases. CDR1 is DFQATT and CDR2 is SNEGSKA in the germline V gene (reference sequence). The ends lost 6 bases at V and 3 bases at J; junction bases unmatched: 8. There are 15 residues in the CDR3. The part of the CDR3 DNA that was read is TGCAGTGCCCGCTGGACAGGGGGTTACAATCAGCCC. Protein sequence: CSARWTGGYNQP. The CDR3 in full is CSARWTGGYNQPQHF.